The present T cell receptor beta chain was sequenced within a study of T cell responses to AZD1222 COVID-19 vaccine. Study in general: Some second doses came at about 4 weeks and others at about 12 weeks; these were pooled. Regarding the study as a whole: Breadth and depth of Spike-specific TCRs rose after two AZD1222 doses. Regions 160-218 and 743-854 held dominance among vaccine-associated CD4 TCRs, which spanned spike.

A remark on this clone: What it recognizes is unknown.

The protocol was immunoSEQ multiplex PCR, while the TCRdb copy is restricted to in-frame clones and leaves out a portion. The sample holds some 120,000 clones; 80% to 90% are singletons and the top ten take roughly 4.2%. CDR3 length: 14 amino acids. CDR1 is KGHSH, CDR2 LQKENI, per germline. V was clipped by 3 bases and J by 10 bases; unmatched bases: 11. The chain combines TRBV18 with TRBJ1-2; 7 positions match TRBD1. The sequencing here drew on peripheral blood, taken on day 0 of AZD1222 vaccination. This receptor was taken from an adult in good health. The CDR3 DNA follows: TGTGCCAGCTCACCGCAGACAGGGAATGGGGCCTACACCTTC. The encoded protein is CASSPQTGNGAYTF.